This TCR beta chain was recovered during a study of cytomegalovirus exposure and HLA in healthy donors. Findings of the study overall: Later genetic work tied a missense DCLRE1C variant to beta-chain V and J trimming. HLA restriction was apparent for most CMV-associated TCR beta chains in a later analysis. The presence/absence work took it that sequencing depth was about the same across donors.

A note on this clone: Its matching antigen is unknown.

Each donor's status was that of a healthy bone marrow donor. Vbeta (60) and Jbeta (13) primers were used in the PCR. Method: immunoSEQ multiplex PCR; TCRdb's copy keeps in-frame clones and lacks some. The sample yields 200,000 or so clones, about 85% seen once. The receptor was isolated from a man aged 50 to 60 in good health and CMV-seronegative. The sequenced sample consisted of PBMCs.

The CDR3 loop is CASSTQGKATNEKLFF. For the CDR3, the DNA is TGTGCCAGTAGTACCCAGGGTAAAGCAACTAATGAAAAACTGTTTTTT. The chain has TRBV19 and TRBJ1-4; weak D call: TRBD1 (5 bases). The V end lost 4 bases, the J end lost 0 bases, and 12 bases lay between the germline ends. Germline V CDR1 and CDR2: LNHDA, SQIVND (reference sequence). This CDR3 has 16 amino acids.